This TCR beta chain was sequenced in a study of blood T cell repertoires in COVID-19. At the level of the study: Acute and convalescent COVID-19 samples came from the United States, Italy and Spain.

Participants were aged 18 to 89 years, lived in under 25 US areas, and enrolled virtually. Grouping used clinical history reported by participants in a survey and questionnaire. Sequencing used immunoSEQ multiplex PCR; TCRdb keeps in-frame clones, though not all of them. Among about 350,000 clones listed, about 88% were seen once. The CDR3 runs 13 residues. V was clipped by 3 bases and J by 8 bases; unmatched bases: 6. Germline V gene sequence: CDR1 GTSNPN, CDR2 SVGIG (reference sequence). Sequenced: PBMCs or T cells enriched from blood (not recorded which). V gene TRBV30 combines with J gene TRBJ1-2; 10 positions agree with TRBD1. The sequence was collected from a woman aged 25-40 years who had been exposed to COVID-19. The CDR3 DNA follows: TGTGCCTGGAGGGTCGACAGGGGGCAAGGCTACACCTTC. This codes for CAWRVDRGQGYTF.